These T cell receptor beta chains were read from a single sample in a study of PD-1 blockade in classical Hodgkin lymphoma. TCRdb keeps only in-frame clones here, not all; method: immunoSEQ multiplex PCR. The profile covers around 30,000 clones, with approximately 78% appearing a single time and roughly 0.6% taken by the ten largest. This sample comprised CD4+ T cells from blood, obtained before the fourth cycle of nivolumab. Receptors originate from a human donor with classical Hodgkin lymphoma. Both conserved end residues are part of each CDR3.

j_call: TRBJ2-7; cdr3_length: 15; v_call: TRBV5-1; cdr3_aa: CASSLGDRGFSEQYF
j_call: TRBJ2-7; cdr3_length: 15; v_call: TRBV5-4; cdr3_aa: CASSFVGVEDYEQYF
j_call: TRBJ1-5; cdr3_length: 14; v_call: TRBV5-1; cdr3_aa: CASSWDSPNQPQHF
j_call: TRBJ1-1; cdr3_length: 16; v_call: TRBV28; cdr3_aa: CASSPLGRGLNTEAFF
j_call: TRBJ1-1; cdr3_length: 15; v_call: TRBV28; cdr3_aa: CASSFRSARNTEAFF
j_call: TRBJ2-7; cdr3_length: 11; v_call: TRBV11-2; cdr3_aa: CASSLDGGLDF
j_call: TRBJ2-7; cdr3_length: 15; v_call: TRBV28; cdr3_aa: CASSLVSLGNREQYF
j_call: TRBJ2-1; cdr3_length: 16; v_call: TRBV5-1; cdr3_aa: CASSLARGAVMNEQFF
j_call: TRBJ2-7; cdr3_length: 14; v_call: TRBV5-1; cdr3_aa: CASSLEHGAYEQYF
j_call: TRBJ1-4; cdr3_length: 16; v_call: TRBV28; cdr3_aa: CASSLDLGASNEKLFF
j_call: TRBJ2-1; cdr3_length: 15; v_call: TRBV10-2; cdr3_aa: CASTDSGVTYNEQFF
j_call: TRBJ2-1; cdr3_length: 13; v_call: TRBV28; cdr3_aa: CASRSPGTGEQFF
j_call: TRBJ2-1; cdr3_length: 16; v_call: TRBV27; cdr3_aa: CASSRGREKVYNEQFF
j_call: TRBJ1-6; cdr3_length: 16; v_call: TRBV28; cdr3_aa: CASSLWRDSYNSPLHF
j_call: TRBJ2-7; cdr3_length: 15; v_call: TRBV4-2; cdr3_aa: CASSQVPGGGYEQYF
j_call: TRBJ2-3; cdr3_length: 13; v_call: TRBV5-1; cdr3_aa: CASSLSYTDTQYF